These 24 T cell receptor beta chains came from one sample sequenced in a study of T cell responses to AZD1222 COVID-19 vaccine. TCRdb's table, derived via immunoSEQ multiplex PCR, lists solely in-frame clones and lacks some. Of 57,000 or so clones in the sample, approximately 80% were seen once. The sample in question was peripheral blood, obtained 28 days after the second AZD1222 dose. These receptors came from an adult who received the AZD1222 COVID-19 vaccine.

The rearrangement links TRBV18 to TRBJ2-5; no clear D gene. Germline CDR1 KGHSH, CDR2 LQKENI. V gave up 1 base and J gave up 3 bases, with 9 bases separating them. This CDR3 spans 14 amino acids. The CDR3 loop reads CASSPRHDEETQYF. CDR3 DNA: TGTGCCAGCTCACCACGACACGATGAAGAGACCCAGTACTTC.

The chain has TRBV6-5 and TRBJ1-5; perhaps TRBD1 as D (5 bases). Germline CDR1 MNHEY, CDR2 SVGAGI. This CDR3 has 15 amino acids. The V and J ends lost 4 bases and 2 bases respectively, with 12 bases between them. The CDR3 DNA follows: TGTGCCAGCAGTTTTAAGTGGGGGGGCAATCAGCCCCAGCATTTT. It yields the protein CASSFKWGGNQPQHF.

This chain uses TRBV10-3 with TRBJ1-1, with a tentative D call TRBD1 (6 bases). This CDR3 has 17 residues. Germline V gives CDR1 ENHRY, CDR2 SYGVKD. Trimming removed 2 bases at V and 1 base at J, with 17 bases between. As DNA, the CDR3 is TGTGCCATCAGTGAGGCCCGTTTACAGGGTTCGAACACTGAAGCTTTCTTT. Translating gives CAISEARLQGSNTEAFF.

CDR3 region: CASSQEGRGFYNEQFF. CDR3 nucleotides: TGTGCCAGCAGCCAAGAGGGGAGGGGGTTCTACAATGAGCAGTTCTTC. The chain joins TRBV3-1 (or the pseudogene TRBV3-2) to TRBJ2-1; possibly TRBD2 for D (7 bases). The CDR3 is 16 amino acids. The germline V gene encodes CDR1 LGHDT and CDR2 YNNKEL (reference sequence). The V end lost 0 bases, the J end lost 3 bases, and 12 bases lay between the germline ends.

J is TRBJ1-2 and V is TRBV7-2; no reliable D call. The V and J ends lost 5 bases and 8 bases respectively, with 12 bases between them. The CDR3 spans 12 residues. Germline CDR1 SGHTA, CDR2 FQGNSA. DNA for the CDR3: TGTGCCAGCAGCCTTTCGGCGGGGGGCTACACCTTC. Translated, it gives CASSLSAGGYTF.

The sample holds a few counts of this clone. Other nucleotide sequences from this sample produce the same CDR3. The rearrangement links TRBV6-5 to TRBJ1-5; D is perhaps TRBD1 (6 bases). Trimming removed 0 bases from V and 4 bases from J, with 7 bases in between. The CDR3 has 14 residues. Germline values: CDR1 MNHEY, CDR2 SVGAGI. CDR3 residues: CASSYSGGNQPQHF. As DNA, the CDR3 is TGTGCCAGCAGTTACTCAGGGGGGAATCAGCCCCAGCATTTT.

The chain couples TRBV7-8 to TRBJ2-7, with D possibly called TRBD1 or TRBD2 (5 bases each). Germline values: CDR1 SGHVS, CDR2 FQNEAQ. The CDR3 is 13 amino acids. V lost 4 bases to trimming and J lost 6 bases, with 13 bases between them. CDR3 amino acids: CASSSTVGTEQYF. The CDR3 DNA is TGTGCCAGCAGCTCGACAGTCGGGACCGAGCAGTACTTC.

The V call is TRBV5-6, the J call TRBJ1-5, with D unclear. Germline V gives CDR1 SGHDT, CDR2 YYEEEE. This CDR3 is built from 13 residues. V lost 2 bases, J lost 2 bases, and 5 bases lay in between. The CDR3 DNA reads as TGTGCCAGCAGCTTCGGGGGCAATCAGCCCCAGCATTTT. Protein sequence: CASSFGGNQPQHF. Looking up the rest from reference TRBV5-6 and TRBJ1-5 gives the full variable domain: DAGVTQSPTHLIKTRGQQVTLRCSPKSGHDTVSWYQQALGQGPQFIFQYYEEEERQRGNFPDRFSGHQFPNYSSELNVNALLLGDSALYLCASSFGGNQPQHFGDGTRLSIL.

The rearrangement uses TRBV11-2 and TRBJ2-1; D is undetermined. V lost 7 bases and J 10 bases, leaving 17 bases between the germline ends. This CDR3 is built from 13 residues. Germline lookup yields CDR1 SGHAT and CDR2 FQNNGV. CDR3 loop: CASTRVPFPEQFF. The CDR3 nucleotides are TGTGCCAGCACCCGGGTCCCCTTCCCCGAGCAGTTCTTC.

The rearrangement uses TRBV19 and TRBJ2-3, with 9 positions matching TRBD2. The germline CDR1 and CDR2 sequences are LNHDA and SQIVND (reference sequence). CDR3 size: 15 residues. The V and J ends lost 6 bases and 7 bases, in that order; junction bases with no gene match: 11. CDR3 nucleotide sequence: TGTGCCAGTAGAAGGATGACTAGCGGAGACAATACGCAGTATTTT. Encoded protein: CASRRMTSGDNTQYF.

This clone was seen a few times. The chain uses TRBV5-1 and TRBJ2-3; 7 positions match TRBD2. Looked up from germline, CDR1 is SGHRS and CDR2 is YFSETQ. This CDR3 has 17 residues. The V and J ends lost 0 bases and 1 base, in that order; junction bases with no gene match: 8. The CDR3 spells CASSLALQGGGTDTQYF. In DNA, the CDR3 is TGCGCCAGCAGCTTGGCTTTGCAGGGAGGGGGCACAGATACGCAGTATTTT. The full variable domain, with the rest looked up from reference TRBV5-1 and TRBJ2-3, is KAGVTQTPRYLIKTRGQQVTLSCSPISGHRSVSWYQQTPGQGLQFLFEYFSETQRNKGNFPGRFSGRQFSNSRSEMNVSTLELGDSALYLCASSLALQGGGTDTQYFGPGTRLTVL.

The CDR3 here is CASSRFGEQGRSQAFF. The CDR3 DNA follows: TGTGCCAGCAGCCGATTCGGGGAACAGGGGAGGTCTCAAGCTTTCTTT. The chain uses TRBV3-1 (or the pseudogene TRBV3-2) and TRBJ1-1, with 7 positions matching TRBD1. V gave up 4 bases and J gave up 9 bases; unmatched junction bases: 17. CDR1 and CDR2 (germline): LGHDT, YNNKEL (reference sequence). This CDR3 has 16 amino acids.

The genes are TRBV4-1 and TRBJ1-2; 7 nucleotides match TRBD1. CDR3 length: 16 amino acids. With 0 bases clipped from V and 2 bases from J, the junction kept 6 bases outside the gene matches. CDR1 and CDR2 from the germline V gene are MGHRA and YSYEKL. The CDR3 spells CASSQERDSLNYGYTF. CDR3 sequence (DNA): TGCGCCAGCAGCCAAGAAAGGGACAGCCTAAACTATGGCTACACCTTC.

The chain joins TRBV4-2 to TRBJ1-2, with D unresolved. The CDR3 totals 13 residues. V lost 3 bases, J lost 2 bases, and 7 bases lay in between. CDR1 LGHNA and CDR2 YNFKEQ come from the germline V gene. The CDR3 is CASSQTVNYGYTF. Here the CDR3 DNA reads TGTGCCAGCAGCCAGACGGTAAACTATGGCTACACCTTC.

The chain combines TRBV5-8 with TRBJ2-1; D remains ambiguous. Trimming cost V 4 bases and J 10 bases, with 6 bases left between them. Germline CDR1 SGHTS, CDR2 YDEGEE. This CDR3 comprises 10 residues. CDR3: CASSHLEQFF. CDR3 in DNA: TGTGCCAGCAGCCACCTGGAGCAGTTCTTC.

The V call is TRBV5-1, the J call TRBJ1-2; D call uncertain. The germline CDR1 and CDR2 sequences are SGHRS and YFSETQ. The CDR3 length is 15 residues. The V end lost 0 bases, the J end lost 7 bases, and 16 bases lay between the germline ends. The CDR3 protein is CASSLVGSRKFGYTF. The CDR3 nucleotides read TGCGCCAGCAGCTTGGTGGGGTCGCGAAAATTTGGCTACACCTTC.

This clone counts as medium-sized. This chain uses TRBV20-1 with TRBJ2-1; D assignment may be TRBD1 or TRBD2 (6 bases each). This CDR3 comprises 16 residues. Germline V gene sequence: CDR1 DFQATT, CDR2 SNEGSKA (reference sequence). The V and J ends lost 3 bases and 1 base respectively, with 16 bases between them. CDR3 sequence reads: CSASSAGGGSYNEQFF. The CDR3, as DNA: TGCAGTGCTAGTTCGGCCGGAGGGGGATCCTACAATGAGCAGTTCTTC.

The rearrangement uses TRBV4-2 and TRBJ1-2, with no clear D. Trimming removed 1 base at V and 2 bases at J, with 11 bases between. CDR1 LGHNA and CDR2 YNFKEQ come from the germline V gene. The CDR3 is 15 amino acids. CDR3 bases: TGTGCCAGCAGCCAAGGTATAGAAGGGAACTATGGCTACACCTTC. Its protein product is CASSQGIEGNYGYTF.

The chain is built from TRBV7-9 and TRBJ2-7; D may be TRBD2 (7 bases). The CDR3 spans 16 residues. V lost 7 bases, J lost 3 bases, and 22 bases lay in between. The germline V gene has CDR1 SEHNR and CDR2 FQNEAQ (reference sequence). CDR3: CASNPLFGGPFYEQYF. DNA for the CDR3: TGTGCCAGCAACCCGTTGTTCGGGGGGCCCTTCTACGAGCAGTACTTC.

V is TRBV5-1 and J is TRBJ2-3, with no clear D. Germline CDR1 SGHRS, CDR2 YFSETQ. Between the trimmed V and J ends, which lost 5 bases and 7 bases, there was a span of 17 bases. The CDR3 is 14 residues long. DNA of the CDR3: TGCGCCAGCAGTGCCGGTGGAGCTAAGAATACGCAGTATTTT. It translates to CASSAGGAKNTQYF. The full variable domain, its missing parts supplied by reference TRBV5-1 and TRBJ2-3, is KAGVTQTPRYLIKTRGQQVTLSCSPISGHRSVSWYQQTPGQGLQFLFEYFSETQRNKGNFPGRFSGRQFSNSRSEMNVSTLELGDSALYLCASSAGGAKNTQYFGPGTRLTVL.

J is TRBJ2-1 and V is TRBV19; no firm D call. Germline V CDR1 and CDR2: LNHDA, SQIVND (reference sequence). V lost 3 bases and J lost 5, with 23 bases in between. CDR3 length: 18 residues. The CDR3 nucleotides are TGTGCCAGTAGTATCAGCCCACCCCAACTTTTAGTGGACAATGAGCAGTTCTTC. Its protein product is CASSISPPQLLVDNEQFF.

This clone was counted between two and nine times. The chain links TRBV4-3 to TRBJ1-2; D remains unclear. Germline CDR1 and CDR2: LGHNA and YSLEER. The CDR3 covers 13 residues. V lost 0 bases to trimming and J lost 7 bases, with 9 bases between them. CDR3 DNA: TGCGCCAGCAGCCAAGATTGGAATGCTGGCTACACCTTC. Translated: CASSQDWNAGYTF.

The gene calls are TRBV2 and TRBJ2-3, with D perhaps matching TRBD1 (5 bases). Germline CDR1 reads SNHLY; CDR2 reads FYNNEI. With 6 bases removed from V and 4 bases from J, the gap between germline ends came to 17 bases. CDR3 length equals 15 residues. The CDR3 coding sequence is TGTGCCAGCAGAGAGCAGGGTTATGGGGCAGATACGCAGTATTTT. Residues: CASREQGYGADTQYF.

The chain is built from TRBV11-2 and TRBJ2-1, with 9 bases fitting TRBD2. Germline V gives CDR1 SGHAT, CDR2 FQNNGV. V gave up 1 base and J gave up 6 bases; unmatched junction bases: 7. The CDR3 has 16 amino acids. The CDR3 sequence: CASSLVAGGLVNEQFF. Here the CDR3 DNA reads TGTGCCAGCAGCTTAGTTGCGGGGGGGCTCGTCAATGAGCAGTTCTTC.